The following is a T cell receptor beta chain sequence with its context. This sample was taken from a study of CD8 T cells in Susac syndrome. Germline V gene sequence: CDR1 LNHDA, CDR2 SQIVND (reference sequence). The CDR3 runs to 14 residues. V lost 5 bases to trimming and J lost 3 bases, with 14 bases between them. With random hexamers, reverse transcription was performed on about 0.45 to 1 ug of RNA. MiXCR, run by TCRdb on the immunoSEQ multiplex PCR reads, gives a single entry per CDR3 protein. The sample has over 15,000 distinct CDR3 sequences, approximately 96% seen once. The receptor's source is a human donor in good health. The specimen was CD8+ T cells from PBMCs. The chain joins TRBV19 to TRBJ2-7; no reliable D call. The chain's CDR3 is CASSPPGSVYEQYF. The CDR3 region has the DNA TGTGCCAGTAGTCCCCCCGGGTCCGTCTACGAGCAGTACTTC.